Sequencing of this T cell receptor (beta chain) was carried out in a study of shared clonotypes between healthy human individuals. The table lists this clone with a count of one. The target antigen is unknown. Libraries were prepared by immunoSEQ multiplex PCR; TCRdb keeps only in-frame clonotypes and omits some of them. This table holds roughly 2.1 million clones, 85% to 95% found once. Naive CD8 cells lacked CD45RO and underwent positive selection for CCR7, leaving out terminally differentiated effector memory CD45RA+ cells. The study's findings and limits: Clonotypes that were shared across a handful of donors made up approximately 5% of naive CD4 clonotypes. Having only a few donors restricted how much genetic and exposure-history diversity was captured.

The receptor was isolated from a man aged 18 to 30 in good health. Some clones in this sample may be carry-over from other donors' samples. Sample: naive CD8+ T cells from PBMCs.

The CDR3 DNA reads TGTGCCAGTAGTTACGGGGAGGGCAATCAGCCCCAGCATTTT. Its protein is CASSYGEGNQPQHF. The gene calls are TRBV19 and TRBJ1-5; D is uncertain. The germline CDR1 and CDR2 sequences are LNHDA and SQIVND (reference sequence). The CDR3 has 14 amino acids. The germline V and J ends were trimmed by 5 bases and 2 bases, with 10 bases remaining between them.